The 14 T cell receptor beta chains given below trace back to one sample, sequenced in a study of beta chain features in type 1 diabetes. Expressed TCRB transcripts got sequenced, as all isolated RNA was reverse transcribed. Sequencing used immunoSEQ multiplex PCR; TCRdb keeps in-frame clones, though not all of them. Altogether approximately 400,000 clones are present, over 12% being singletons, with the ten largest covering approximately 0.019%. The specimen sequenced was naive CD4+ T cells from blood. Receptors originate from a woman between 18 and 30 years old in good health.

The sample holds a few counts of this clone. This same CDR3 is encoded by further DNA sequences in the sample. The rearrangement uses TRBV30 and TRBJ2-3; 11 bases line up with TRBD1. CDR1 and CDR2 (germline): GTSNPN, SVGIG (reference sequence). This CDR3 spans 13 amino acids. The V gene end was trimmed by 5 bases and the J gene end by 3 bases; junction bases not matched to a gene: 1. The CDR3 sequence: CAWGTGGTDTQYF. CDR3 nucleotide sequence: TGTGCCTGGGGGACAGGGGGGACAGATACGCAGTATTTT.

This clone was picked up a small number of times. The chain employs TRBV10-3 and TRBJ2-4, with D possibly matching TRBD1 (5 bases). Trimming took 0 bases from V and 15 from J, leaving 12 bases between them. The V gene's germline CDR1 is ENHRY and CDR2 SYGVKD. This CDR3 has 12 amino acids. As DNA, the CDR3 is TGTGCCATCAGTGAGTCGGGGCGGAACTGGTACTTC. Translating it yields CAISESGRNWYF.

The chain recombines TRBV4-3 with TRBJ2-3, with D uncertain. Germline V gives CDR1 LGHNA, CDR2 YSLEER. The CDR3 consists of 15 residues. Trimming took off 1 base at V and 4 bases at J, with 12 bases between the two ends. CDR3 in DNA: TGCGCCAGCAGCCAAGTGTTGTTACCGGCAGATACGCAGTATTTT. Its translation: CASSQVLLPADTQYF.

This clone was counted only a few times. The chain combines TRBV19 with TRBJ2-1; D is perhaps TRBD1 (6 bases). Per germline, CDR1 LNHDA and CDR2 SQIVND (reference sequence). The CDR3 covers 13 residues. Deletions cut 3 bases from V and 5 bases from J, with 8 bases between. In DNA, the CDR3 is TGTGCCAGTAGTATGGGACACAACAATGAGCAGTTCTTC. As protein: CASSMGHNNEQFF.

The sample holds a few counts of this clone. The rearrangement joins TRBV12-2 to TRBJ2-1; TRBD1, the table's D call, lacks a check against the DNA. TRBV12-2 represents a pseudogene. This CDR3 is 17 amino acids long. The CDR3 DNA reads TGTGCAAGTCGCTTCAACTCCCGGGACAGGGGAAGGAATGAGCAGTTCTTC. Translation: CASRFNSRDRGRNEQFF.

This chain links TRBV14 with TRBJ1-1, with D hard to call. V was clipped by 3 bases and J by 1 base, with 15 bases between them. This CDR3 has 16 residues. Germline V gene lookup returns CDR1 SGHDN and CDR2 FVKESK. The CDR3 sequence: CASSQASAGRNTEAFF. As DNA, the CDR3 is TGTGCCAGCAGCCAGGCATCGGCAGGCAGGAACACTGAAGCTTTCTTT.

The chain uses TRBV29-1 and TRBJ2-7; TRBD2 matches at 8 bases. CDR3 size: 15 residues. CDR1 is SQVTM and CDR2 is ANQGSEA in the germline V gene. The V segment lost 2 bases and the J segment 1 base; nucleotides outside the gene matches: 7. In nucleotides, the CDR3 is TGCAGCGTTGAAAGGAGATTAGCGGGGTCCTACGAGCAGTACTTC. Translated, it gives CSVERRLAGSYEQYF.

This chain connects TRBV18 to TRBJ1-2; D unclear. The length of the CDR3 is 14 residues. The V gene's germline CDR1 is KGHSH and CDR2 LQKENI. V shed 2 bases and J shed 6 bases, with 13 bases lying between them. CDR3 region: CASSPAAAEDGYTF. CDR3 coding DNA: TGTGCCAGCTCACCAGCCGCGGCAGAAGATGGCTACACCTTC.

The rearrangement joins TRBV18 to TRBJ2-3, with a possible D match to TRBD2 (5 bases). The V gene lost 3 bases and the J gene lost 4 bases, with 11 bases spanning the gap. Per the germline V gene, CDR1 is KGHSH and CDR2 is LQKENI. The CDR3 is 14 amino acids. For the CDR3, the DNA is TGTGCCAGCTCACCCCCTGCGGGCCCAGATACGCAGTATTTT. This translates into CASSPPAGPDTQYF.

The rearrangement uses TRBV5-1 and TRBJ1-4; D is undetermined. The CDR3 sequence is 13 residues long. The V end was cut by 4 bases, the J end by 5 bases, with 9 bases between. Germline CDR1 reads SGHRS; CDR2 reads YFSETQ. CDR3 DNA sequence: TGCGCCAGCAGCCTCCAGATAAATGAAAAACTGTTTTTT. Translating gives CASSLQINEKLFF.

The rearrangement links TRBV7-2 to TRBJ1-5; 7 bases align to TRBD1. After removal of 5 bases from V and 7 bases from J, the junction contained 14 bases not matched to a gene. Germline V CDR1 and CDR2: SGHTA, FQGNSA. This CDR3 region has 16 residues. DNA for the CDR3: TGTGCCAGCAGCCCGGGTGGAGGGGGCAAAGGACAGCCCCAGCATTTT. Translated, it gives CASSPGGGGKGQPQHF.

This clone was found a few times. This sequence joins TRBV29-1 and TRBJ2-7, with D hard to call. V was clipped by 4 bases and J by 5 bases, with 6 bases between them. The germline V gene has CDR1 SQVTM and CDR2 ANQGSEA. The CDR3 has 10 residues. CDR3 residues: CSVGVHEQYF. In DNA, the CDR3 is TGCAGCGTTGGCGTCCACGAGCAGTACTTC.

The CDR3 DNA reads TGTGCCAGCTCACCACCTACGGGAGACTACAATGAGCAGTTCTTC. Amino acids: CASSPPTGDYNEQFF. The V gene is TRBV18, the J gene TRBJ2-1, with D maybe TRBD2 (6 bases). This CDR3 is built from 15 residues. Looked up from germline, CDR1 is KGHSH and CDR2 is LQKENI. The germline V and J ends were trimmed by 0 bases and 3 bases, with 9 bases remaining between them.

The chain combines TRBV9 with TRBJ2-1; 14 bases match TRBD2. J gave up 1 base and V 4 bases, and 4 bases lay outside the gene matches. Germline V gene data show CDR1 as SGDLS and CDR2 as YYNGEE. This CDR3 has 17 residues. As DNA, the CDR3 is TGTGCCAGCAGCTTGGGGACTAGCGGGAGTTCCTACAATGAGCAGTTCTTC. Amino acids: CASSLGTSGSSYNEQFF.